This TCR beta chain was recorded in a study of CD8 T cells in Susac syndrome. Overall study context: When their blood was taken, patients with Susac syndrome were therapy-naive, taking corticosteroids, or taking intravenous immunoglobulin alone.

RNA amounts of roughly 0.45 to 1 ug underwent reverse transcription with random hexamers. An immunoSEQ multiplex PCR generated amplified TCR beta CDR3 products spanning 54 Vbeta and 13 Jbeta. Each CDR3 protein is one row after TCRdb ran MiXCR on the immunoSEQ multiplex PCR reads. The sample has 75,000 to 100,000 distinct CDR3 sequences, 95% seen once. CD8+ and CD4+ T cells taken from blood had their TCR beta sequenced. Negative magnetic isolation gave CD8+ and CD4+ cells; FACS enriched CD8+ TEMRA. The V end lost 6 bases, the J end lost 3 bases, and 18 bases lay between the germline ends. The germline gives CDR1 SGHNT, CDR2 YYREEE (reference sequence). The length of the CDR3 is 16 residues.

Sequences were obtained from CD8+ T cells from PBMCs. The chain joins TRBV5-4 to TRBJ2-2; D unclear. The receptor comes from a human donor with Susac syndrome. In DNA, the CDR3 is TGTGCCAGCATCAGAGGTGGAGAAAGGGACACCGGGGAGCTGTTTTTT. It is translated as CASIRGGERDTGELFF.